This passage covers 28 T cell receptor beta chains from one sample sequenced in a study of T cell responses to AZD1222 COVID-19 vaccine. Measured with immunoSEQ multiplex PCR; TCRdb has only the in-frame clones, and not every one. The sample yields about 200,000 clones, about 93% seen once. Here the sequenced sample was peripheral blood, taken 28 days after the second AZD1222 dose. The origin of the receptors is an adult who received the AZD1222 COVID-19 vaccine.

This chain uses TRBV6-6 with TRBJ2-7; tentative D call: TRBD2 (7 bases). CDR1 is MNHNY, CDR2 SVGAGI, per germline (reference sequence). This CDR3 is built from 15 residues. V was pared by 7 bases and J by 7 bases, with 23 bases between. The CDR3 region is CASTLLGGASGEQYF. Written as DNA, the CDR3 is TGTGCCAGCACCCTCTTGGGGGGGGCCTCGGGGGAGCAGTACTTC.

The chain links TRBV11-2 to TRBJ1-1; the match to TRBD1 covers 9 bases. CDR3 length: 15 amino acids. After removal of 5 bases from V and 5 bases from J, the junction contained 9 bases not matched to a gene. Germline CDR1 reads SGHAT; CDR2 reads FQNNGV. The CDR3 sequence: CASSLLGQGKTEAFF. For the CDR3, the DNA is TGTGCCAGCAGCCTCCTCGGACAGGGGAAGACTGAAGCTTTCTTT.

This clone was detected a few times. The chain uses TRBV21-1 and TRBJ1-5. TRBV21-1 is labeled a pseudogene. There are 16 residues in the CDR3. The DNA of the CDR3 is TGTGCCAGCAGCGAAGTAGGGACTTTCTCAGATCAGCCCCAGCATTTT. Protein product: CASSEVGTFSDQPQHF.

This rearrangement joins TRBV3-1 (or the pseudogene TRBV3-2) to TRBJ1-1; possible D gene TRBD1, 6 bases. Trimming took off 4 bases at V and 1 base at J, with 13 bases between the two ends. CDR3 length equals 15 residues. Germline-derived CDR1 and CDR2 are LGHDT and YNNKEL (reference sequence). The CDR3 region has the DNA TGTGCCAGCAGCCCTTGGGACAAAGGGAACACTGAAGCTTTCTTT. Translated, it gives CASSPWDKGNTEAFF.

The chain employs TRBV29-1 and TRBJ1-3; 9 nucleotides line up with TRBD1. The germline gives CDR1 SQVTM, CDR2 ANQGSEA. The CDR3 is 14 amino acids. V trimming: 7 bases; J trimming: 4 bases; junction bases outside the gene matches: 8. The CDR3 DNA follows: TGCAGCGGGGGGACAGGGCCTTCCGGAAACACCATATATTTT. Its protein is CSGGTGPSGNTIYF.

This sequence joins TRBV3-1 (or the pseudogene TRBV3-2) and TRBJ1-1; D uncertain. V lost 0 bases and J lost 1, with 12 bases in between. Germline V CDR1 and CDR2: LGHDT, YNNKEL (reference sequence). CDR3 length equals 16 residues. The CDR3 here is CASSQDSHRRNTEAFF. The CDR3 DNA is TGTGCCAGCAGCCAAGACTCACACCGGAGGAACACTGAAGCTTTCTTT.

The chain uses TRBV10-2 and TRBJ1-1; D ambiguous. This CDR3 contains 13 residues. V was cut by 3 bases and J by 4 bases, with 9 bases left in between. Germline CDR1 WSHSY, CDR2 SAAADI. CDR3 loop: CASSDFAGTEAFF. Here the CDR3 DNA reads TGCGCCAGCAGTGATTTCGCAGGCACTGAAGCTTTCTTT.

The chain links TRBV7-9 to TRBJ1-6; no clear D gene. V was cut by 5 bases and J by 0 bases, with 17 bases left in between. Germline CDR1 and CDR2: SEHNR and FQNEAQ (reference sequence). CDR3 size: 18 residues. This CDR3 is CASSAPGELSSYNSPLHF. The DNA for the CDR3 is TGTGCCAGCAGCGCCCCTGGGGAATTAAGCTCCTATAATTCACCCCTCCACTTT. Based on the CDR3 plus reference TRBV7-9 and TRBJ1-6, the full variable domain is DTGVSQNPRHKITKRGQNVTFRCDPISEHNRLYWYRQTLGQGPEFLTYFQNEAQLEKSRLLSDRFSAERPKGSFSTLEIQRTEQGDSAMYLCASSAPGELSSYNSPLHFGNGTRLTVT.

The rearrangement links TRBV9 to TRBJ1-3; D is ambiguous. Per germline, CDR1 SGDLS and CDR2 YYNGEE. This CDR3 is 14 amino acids long. V was trimmed by 1 base and J by 4 bases, leaving 9 bases between them. The CDR3 here is CASSVSSSGNTIYF. DNA for the CDR3: TGTGCCAGCAGCGTATCGTCCTCGGGAAACACCATATATTTT.

The rearrangement uses TRBV9 and TRBJ1-2, with D maybe TRBD1 (5 bases). From germline, CDR1 is SGDLS and CDR2 YYNGEE. Trimming stripped 0 bases from V and 3 bases from J, with 9 bases between. The CDR3 sequence is 14 residues long. CDR3 bases: TGTGCCAGCAGCGTAGAAATGGGGGACTATGGCTACACCTTC. Translating gives CASSVEMGDYGYTF.

The chain has TRBV5-6 and TRBJ2-3; a weak D match, TRBD1 (5 bases). Trimming stripped 2 bases from V and 3 bases from J, with 10 bases between. The CDR3 totals 14 residues. The germline CDR1 and CDR2 sequences are SGHDT and YYEEEE. CDR3 bases: TGTGCCAGCAGCTTCAGGGCAGGGACAGATACGCAGTATTTT. Residues: CASSFRAGTDTQYF.

The sample holds one count of this clone. The chain links TRBV3-1 (or the pseudogene TRBV3-2) to TRBJ2-7; D is perhaps TRBD2 (6 bases). Trimming took 1 base from V and 7 from J, leaving 14 bases between them. The CDR3 contains 14 residues. CDR1 is LGHDT and CDR2 is YNNKEL in the germline V gene (reference sequence). The DNA for the CDR3 is TGTGCCAGCAGCCAAGGGGGGGTCTGGCGTGAGCAGTACTTC. It codes for CASSQGGVWREQYF.

J is TRBJ2-5 and V is TRBV6-5, with 9 bases that match TRBD2. The CDR3 loop spans 13 amino acids. From germline, CDR1 is MNHEY and CDR2 SVGAGI. V shed 8 bases, J shed 2 bases, and the junction held 3 bases outside the gene matches. CDR3 protein: CASWLAGQETQYF. The CDR3 DNA is TGTGCCAGCTGGCTAGCGGGGCAAGAGACCCAGTACTTC.

The chain uses TRBV6-2 or TRBV6-3 and TRBJ2-1, with D tentatively TRBD2 (7 bases). CDR1 is MNHEY, CDR2 SVGEGT, per germline. Trimming stripped 6 bases from V and 12 bases from J, with 21 bases between. CDR3 size: 14 residues. CDR3 bases: TGTGCCAGCAGACCTAGCGGTCCCCAAGGGGGGCAGTTCTTC. Encoded protein: CASRPSGPQGGQFF.

This chain connects TRBV4-3 to TRBJ1-6; no firm D call. There are 16 residues in the CDR3. V was clipped by 0 bases and J by 10 bases, with 16 bases between them. CDR1 LGHNA and CDR2 YSLEER come from the germline V gene. The CDR3 sequence is CASSQDLTSSGSPLHF. The CDR3 DNA is TGCGCCAGCAGCCAAGACTTAACCTCATCTGGCTCACCCCTCCACTTT.

The V gene is TRBV6-5, the J gene TRBJ1-5, with 10 bases fitting TRBD1. Germline V lookup: CDR1 MNHEY, CDR2 SVGAGI. V lost 5 bases and J lost 5; bases outside the gene matches: 6. This CDR3 comprises 15 residues. As DNA, the CDR3 is TGTGCCAGCAGTAAAACCGGGACAGGGGATCAGCCCCAGCATTTT. Amino acids: CASSKTGTGDQPQHF.

As for this clone: Likely a read error: the CDR3 ends without its conserved phenylalanine or tryptophan. The limits of the CDR3 on the DNA are not certain, so only TCRdb's listed CDR3 is given. The CDR3 is CASSHYDAPLM. The chain links TRBV4-1 to TRBJ1-2. The CDR3 region is 11 residues in length, termini included. The germline V gene encodes CDR1 MGHRA and CDR2 YSYEKL.

The rearrangement uses TRBV4-3 and TRBJ2-5; maybe TRBD2 (6 bases). Trimming pared 0 bases from V and 3 bases from J, leaving 17 bases between. CDR1 is LGHNA and CDR2 is YSLEER in the germline V gene. CDR3 length equals 17 residues. CDR3 nucleotide sequence: TGCGCCAGCAGCCAAGATCGGGCGGGACGTATCAAAGAGACCCAGTACTTC. It specifies CASSQDRAGRIKETQYF.

The CDR3 nucleotides are TGTGCCAGCAGTTTGGGAGACAGAGCTAACTATGGCTACACCTTC. Translating gives CASSLGDRANYGYTF. The chain joins TRBV28 to TRBJ1-2; D is perhaps TRBD1 (5 bases). The CDR3 contains 15 residues. Germline loops: CDR1 MDHEN, CDR2 SYDVKM. Trimming removed 3 bases from V and 0 bases from J, with 11 bases in between.

The CDR3 loop is CASSLQPPGVSNQPQHF. The DNA of the CDR3 is TGTGCCAGTAGCCTCCAGCCGCCGGGGGTTAGCAATCAGCCCCAGCATTTT. This rearrangement joins TRBV19 to TRBJ1-5; TRBD1 is a possible D gene (5 bases). This CDR3 comprises 17 residues. From germline, CDR1 is LNHDA and CDR2 SQIVND (reference sequence). V was cut by 6 bases and J by 0 bases, with 18 bases left in between. Using reference TRBV19 and TRBJ1-5 for the parts outside the CDR3, the full variable domain is DGGITQSPKYLFRKEGQNVTLSCEQNLNHDAMYWYRQDPGQGLRLIYYSQIVNDFQKGDIAEGYSVSREKKESFPLTVTSAQKNPTAFYLCASSLQPPGVSNQPQHFGDGTRLSIL.

This clone was counted a single time. CDR3 amino acids: CASSFQGQGLYNEQFF. CDR3 DNA: TGCGCCAGCAGCTTCCAGGGACAGGGACTATACAATGAGCAGTTCTTC. The V and J genes are TRBV5-1 and TRBJ2-1, with 9 bases that match TRBD1. V was clipped by 2 bases and J by 4 bases; unmatched bases: 7. The CDR3 sequence is 16 residues long. CDR1 is SGHRS, CDR2 YFSETQ, per germline.

CDR3 sequence reads: CASSLAPTGAYEQYF. In DNA form, the CDR3 reads TGTGCCAGCAGTTTGGCCCCGACAGGGGCCTACGAGCAGTACTTC. V gene TRBV6-5 combines with J gene TRBJ2-7; 8 positions match TRBD1. J lost 2 bases, V lost 4 bases, and 7 bases had no gene match. CDR1 is MNHEY, CDR2 SVGAGI, per germline. The CDR3 totals 15 residues.

The chain is built from TRBV30 and TRBJ2-2; 7 nucleotides agree with TRBD1. The CDR3 has 18 residues. Per germline, CDR1 GTSNPN and CDR2 SVGIG (reference sequence). V lost 3 bases to trimming and J lost 1 base; unmatched junction nucleotides: 14. Here the CDR3 DNA reads TGTGCCTGGAGAGGGGGCAGGGACGGGGCGAGGAACACCGGGGAGCTGTTTTTT. Protein: CAWRGGRDGARNTGELFF.

The chain's CDR3 is CASSLARDVVSGYTF. The CDR3 DNA follows: TGTGCCAGCAGCTTGGCGAGGGACGTCGTCTCTGGCTACACCTTC. The rearrangement joins TRBV5-5 to TRBJ1-2, with D possibly being TRBD1 (5 bases). V gave up 0 bases and J gave up 7 bases, with 16 bases separating them. The germline V gene encodes CDR1 SGHKS and CDR2 YYEKEE (reference sequence). This CDR3 is built from 15 residues.

As to this clone: Other nucleotide sequences from this sample produce the same CDR3. The chain links TRBV3-1 (or the pseudogene TRBV3-2) to TRBJ1-2; D may be TRBD1 (5 bases). Germline loops: CDR1 LGHDT, CDR2 YNNKEL (reference sequence). The V end was cut by 0 bases, the J end by 5 bases, with 7 bases between. The CDR3 covers 13 residues. The CDR3: CASSQDGGYGYTF. In DNA, the CDR3 is TGTGCCAGCAGCCAAGATGGGGGATATGGCTACACCTTC.

V usage is TRBV27 and J usage is TRBJ1-5, with D unresolved. The V gene lost 3 bases and the J gene lost 3 bases, with 15 bases spanning the gap. Looked up from germline, CDR1 is MNHEY and CDR2 is SMNVEV (reference sequence). The CDR3 totals 16 residues. In DNA form, the CDR3 reads TGTGCCAGCAGTTTCGTTTCCCCCCCAACCAATCAGCCCCAGCATTTT. Its protein is CASSFVSPPTNQPQHF.

The V call is TRBV29-1, the J call TRBJ2-2, with a possible D match to TRBD2 (7 bases). The germline V gene encodes CDR1 SQVTM and CDR2 ANQGSEA. Trimming left V 3 bases short and J 6 bases short, with 11 bases between. There are 13 residues in the CDR3. The chain's CDR3 is CSVDKGGAGELFF. CDR3 nucleotides: TGCAGCGTTGATAAAGGGGGGGCCGGGGAGCTGTTTTTT.

This clone was counted a single time. Written as DNA, the CDR3 is TGTGCCAGCAGTTACTCTGGACTTTCCCAAGAGACCCAGTACTTC. Protein product: CASSYSGLSQETQYF. V and J are TRBV9 and TRBJ2-5, with TRBD2 as a possible D gene (5 bases). This CDR3 comprises 15 residues. Germline V gene data show CDR1 as SGDLS and CDR2 as YYNGEE. Trimming left V 5 bases short and J 1 base short, with 15 bases between.